This T cell receptor beta chain appears in the sequencing data of a study of blood T cell repertoires in COVID-19. Study information: The cDNA or gDNA used as material had been derived from T cells, B-cell-depleted T cells, or PBMCs.

Germline CDR1 LGHNA, CDR2 YSLEER. Trimming removed 4 bases from V and 0 bases from J, with 13 bases in between. CDR3 length equals 17 residues. Generated by immunoSEQ multiplex PCR, the TCRdb table keeps only in-frame clones and is missing some. The table lists about 69,000 clones, around 77% of them singletons. This clone appeared a single time. This TCR was sampled from a man aged 55 to 70 with acute or convalescent COVID-19. The J gene is TRBJ1-6, the V gene TRBV4-3; no clear D. Sample: peripheral blood. DNA for the CDR3: TGCGCCAGCAGCCCGTACCTTGCGAGCTCCTATAATTCACCCCTCCACTTT. This translates into CASSPYLASSYNSPLHF.